This T cell receptor (beta chain) was captured by sequencing in a study of CD8+ T cells in alopecia areata. The germline gives CDR1 SGDLS, CDR2 YYNGEE. Trimming removed 4 bases from V and 2 bases from J; junction bases left unmatched: 10. This CDR3 is 16 amino acids long. This clone came up a few times. Other DNA sequences in this sample translate to the same CDR3. cDNA prepared by RNA extraction and subsequent reverse transcription served as the template for sequencing. Clones were sequenced by immunoSEQ multiplex PCR, and TCRdb holds only the in-frame ones, with some missing. The sample contains under 150,000 clones, approximately 51% of which appear only once. The treatment: oral pan-JAK inhibitor, 5-10 mg twice daily.

The clonotype comes from a human donor with alopecia areata. Sequenced material: CD4+ T cells sorted from blood, taken at week 24, from a patient treated with tofacitinib. V usage is TRBV9 and J usage is TRBJ2-3; 7 bases are a match to TRBD2. The CDR3 sequence is CASSPLGLADTDTQYF. In nucleotides, the CDR3 is TGTGCCAGCAGCCCCCTCGGGCTAGCGGACACAGATACGCAGTATTTT.